Each of the 26 T cell receptor beta chains below was sequenced from the same sample in a study of T-cell reconstitution after alpha-beta-depleted transplantation in children. TCRbeta library construction was performed incorporating unique molecular identifiers. TCRdb analysed the PCR reads with MiXCR anew, one entry per CDR3 protein. This repertoire shows about 130,000 distinct CDR3 sequences, 9.5% to 10% found once; its top ten account for approximately 25%. The sample was PBMCs, mostly from graft donor cells, taken 180 days after TCRalphabeta/CD19-depleted stem cell transplant. These receptors came from a girl in the first two years of life who had a stem cell transplant for combined immunodeficiency, so the T cells may come from the graft donor.

The gene calls are TRBV29-1 and TRBJ2-1; TRBD2 agrees at 12 bases. CDR3 length: 14 amino acids. Germline assignment: CDR1 SQVTM and CDR2 ANQGSEA. The V and J ends lost 6 bases and 7 bases, in that order; junction bases with no gene match: 7. CDR3 loop: CSVASGRARNEQFF. The CDR3, as DNA: TGCAGCGTAGCTAGCGGGAGGGCCAGGAATGAGCAGTTCTTC.

This clonotype was found a few times. This chain uses TRBV4-3 with TRBJ2-5; 12 nucleotides align to TRBD2. Germline V gives CDR1 LGHNA, CDR2 YSLEER. Trimming at V came to 1 base and at J to 5 bases, leaving 8 bases not matched to a gene. The CDR3 totals 17 residues. The chain's CDR3 is CASSQVPRTSGMETQYF. For the CDR3, the DNA is TGCGCCAGCAGCCAAGTACCTAGGACTAGCGGGATGGAGACCCAGTACTTC.

This sequence joins TRBV5-6 and TRBJ1-3; D call uncertain. Between the trimmed V and J ends, which lost 9 bases and 3 bases, there was a span of 13 bases. This CDR3 spans 13 amino acids. CDR1 SGHDT and CDR2 YYEEEE come from the germline V gene. CDR3 nucleotide sequence: TGTGCCACCGGCACCTACATTGGAAACACCATATATTTT. As protein: CATGTYIGNTIYF.

A word on this clonotype: Without the conserved terminal phenylalanine or tryptophan, this CDR3 likely stems from a read error. This sequence joins TRBV6-1 and TRBJ2-3; D gene uncertain. Looked up from germline, CDR1 is MNHNS and CDR2 is SASEGT. The CDR3 is made up of 14 amino acids. Between the trimmed V and J ends, which lost 0 bases and 6 bases, there was a span of 10 bases. This CDR3 reads CASSEAPLLDTQYL. Written as DNA, the CDR3 is TGTGCCAGCAGTGAAGCTCCTTTGTTGGATACGCAGTATTTA.

This chain joins TRBV5-1 and TRBJ2-7; TRBD2 aligns across 16 bases. Germline CDR1 SGHRS, CDR2 YFSETQ. This CDR3 comprises 17 residues. Trimming removed 4 bases from V and 5 bases from J; junction bases left unmatched: 9. CDR3 in amino acids: CASSAGLAGGMDNEQYF. The CDR3 DNA sequence: TGCGCCAGCAGCGCGGGACTAGCGGGAGGGATGGATAACGAGCAGTACTTC.

The table lists this clonotype with many counts. This chain joins TRBV29-1 and TRBJ2-7; a possible D gene is TRBD1 (5 bases). Germline V gives CDR1 SQVTM, CDR2 ANQGSEA. Trimming pared 4 bases from V and 7 bases from J, leaving 11 bases between. The CDR3 consists of 11 residues. The CDR3 nucleotides are TGCAGCGTTGCAGGGATGCGGGAGCAGTACTTC. Its protein product is CSVAGMREQYF.

This clonotype was counted only a few times. The chain has TRBV10-3 and TRBJ1-6; no firm D call. Deletions cut 2 bases from V and 3 bases from J, with 5 bases between. Germline V gene lookup returns CDR1 ENHRY and CDR2 SYGVKD. The CDR3 is 14 amino acids. The CDR3 DNA sequence: TGTGCCATCAGTGAGACAGTCTATAATTCACCCCTCCACTTT. This sequence encodes CAISETVYNSPLHF.

At least ten counts were recorded for this clonotype. The rearrangement links TRBV18 to TRBJ1-5; unclear D gene. CDR3 size: 14 residues. V lost 2 bases and J lost 3, with 8 bases in between. CDR1 is KGHSH and CDR2 is LQKENI in the germline V gene. The CDR3 nucleotides are TGTGCCAGCTCACCATCGGGATCCAATCAGCCCCAGCATTTT. The encoded protein is CASSPSGSNQPQHF.

The table lists this clonotype with a few counts. CDR3 loop: CASSLPGTAQETQYF. CDR3 coding DNA: TGTGCCAGCAGTTTGCCAGGGACGGCCCAAGAGACCCAGTACTTC. The chain combines TRBV28 with TRBJ2-5, with D perhaps matching TRBD1 or TRBD2 (5 bases each). V dropped 3 bases and J dropped 1 base, with 12 bases sitting between them. The CDR3 extends over 15 amino acids. Germline V gives CDR1 MDHEN, CDR2 SYDVKM. Filled out from reference TRBV28 and TRBJ2-5, the complete variable domain reads DVKVTQSSRYLVKRTGEKVFLECVQDMDHENMFWYRQDPGLGLRLIYFSYDVKMKEKGDIPEGYSVSREKKERFSLILESASTNQTSMYLCASSLPGTAQETQYFGPGTRLLVL.

The rearrangement links TRBV20-1 to TRBJ2-1; 8 bases map to TRBD2. The CDR3 runs 15 residues. Germline CDR1 reads DFQATT; CDR2 reads SNEGSKA (reference sequence). V was clipped by 2 bases and J by 10 bases; unmatched bases: 13. The CDR3 sequence is CSARSGTSTTLEQFF. The DNA for the CDR3 is TGCAGTGCTAGATCCGGGACTAGTACGACCCTCGAGCAGTTCTTC.

This clonotype was seen more than once but under ten times. The J gene is TRBJ1-2, the V gene TRBV9; no clear D. Germline V lookup: CDR1 SGDLS, CDR2 YYNGEE. V lost 0 bases, J lost 4 bases, and 13 bases lay in between. The CDR3 contains 15 residues. For the CDR3, the DNA is TGTGCCAGCAGCGTAGTCGGGGAAGCAGGCTATGGCTACACCTTC. This encodes CASSVVGEAGYGYTF.

This clonotype was seen a handful of times. The CDR3 nucleotides are TGTGCCAGCAGTCGGCACTGGACGAACACCGGGGAGCTGTTTTTT. Amino acids: CASSRHWTNTGELFF. The chain carries TRBV6-1 and TRBJ2-2; D gene uncertain. The CDR3 runs to 15 residues. The V end lost 5 bases, the J end lost 0 bases, and 10 bases lay between the germline ends. CDR1 and CDR2 (germline): MNHNS, SASEGT.

At least ten counts were recorded for this clonotype. The chain joins TRBV6-1 to TRBJ2-7; TRBD1 might be the D (6 bases). V was shortened by 4 bases and J by 7 bases, with 14 bases between the two germline ends. There are 13 residues in the CDR3. In germline, CDR1 is MNHNS, CDR2 SASEGT. The CDR3 here is CASSVSGVGEQYF. CDR3 nucleotides: TGTGCCAGCAGTGTGTCAGGGGTGGGTGAGCAGTACTTC.

This clonotype was recorded at least ten times. V is TRBV3-1 and J is TRBJ1-1; 9 nucleotides align to TRBD1. CDR3 size: 15 residues. Looked up from germline, CDR1 is LGHDT and CDR2 is YNNKEL (reference sequence). With V trimmed by 5 bases and J by 1 base, 5 bases remained unmatched. The CDR3: CASSNRDRENTEAFF. The DNA of the CDR3 is TGTGCCAGCAGCAACCGGGACAGGGAGAACACTGAAGCTTTCTTT.

This clonotype occurred a few times. The chain has TRBV28 and TRBJ2-7, with D perhaps TRBD1 (6 bases). V gave up 3 bases and J gave up 4 bases, with 13 bases separating them. The CDR3 totals 14 residues. Germline lookup yields CDR1 MDHEN and CDR2 SYDVKM. The CDR3: CASSFFLQGYEQYF. The CDR3 DNA reads TGTGCCAGCAGTTTCTTCCTACAGGGATACGAGCAGTACTTC.

This clonotype has a count of ten or more. The chain recombines TRBV11-2 with TRBJ2-3; possibly TRBD1 for D (6 bases). The germline gives CDR1 SGHAT, CDR2 FQNNGV. The CDR3 is made up of 12 amino acids. Deletions cut 5 bases from V and 5 bases from J, with 8 bases between. The CDR3 region has the DNA TGTGCCAGCAGCCCGACAGGAGATACGCAGTATTTT. Amino acids: CASSPTGDTQYF.

This CDR3 is CATSDSATGILTDTQYF. DNA for the CDR3: TGTGCCACCAGTGATTCGGCCACAGGGATTTTAACAGATACGCAGTATTTT. The chain employs TRBV24-1 and TRBJ2-3; D is possibly TRBD1 (6 bases). The V end lost 2 bases, the J end lost 3 bases, and 17 bases lay between the germline ends. Looked up from germline, CDR1 is KGHDR and CDR2 is SFDVKD. The CDR3 runs to 17 residues.

This clonotype has only a few counts. The CDR3: CASSLEVQETQYF. CDR3 nucleotide sequence: TGTGCCAGCAGCCTCGAAGTCCAAGAGACCCAGTACTTC. V is TRBV4-2 and J is TRBJ2-5; D ambiguous. With 4 bases removed from V and 1 base from J, the gap between germline ends came to 7 bases. Germline CDR1 and CDR2: LGHNA and YNFKEQ. The CDR3 length is 13 residues.

The rearrangement joins TRBV20-1 to TRBJ2-3, with D perhaps TRBD2 (5 bases). The V end lost 0 bases, the J end lost 6 bases, and 13 bases lay between the germline ends. CDR1 is DFQATT, CDR2 SNEGSKA, per germline (reference sequence). This CDR3 is built from 14 residues. The CDR3 sequence: CSARDLAGIDTQYF. Here the CDR3 DNA reads TGCAGTGCTAGAGATCTGGCGGGTATTGATACGCAGTATTTT.

Only a few counts were recorded for this clonotype. The chain uses TRBV7-9 and TRBJ2-1; D perhaps matches TRBD2 (7 bases). The CDR3 length is 16 residues. CDR1 is SEHNR, CDR2 FQNEAQ, per germline (reference sequence). V lost 1 base, J lost 3 bases, and 13 bases lay in between. The DNA for the CDR3 is TGTGCCAGCAGCTTAGAGGGGGGGACTTTCTACAATGAGCAGTTCTTC. This sequence encodes CASSLEGGTFYNEQFF. The full variable domain, its missing parts supplied by reference TRBV7-9 and TRBJ2-1, is DTGVSQNPRHKITKRGQNVTFRCDPISEHNRLYWYRQTLGQGPEFLTYFQNEAQLEKSRLLSDRFSAERPKGSFSTLEIQRTEQGDSAMYLCASSLEGGTFYNEQFFGPGTRLTVL.

The rearrangement joins TRBV12-3 or TRBV12-4 to TRBJ1-2; D is uncertain. This CDR3 contains 13 residues. Trimming took 3 bases from V and 1 from J, leaving 6 bases between them. The CDR3 sequence: CASSFSRNYGYTF. For the CDR3, the DNA is TGTGCCAGCAGTTTTTCCCGTAACTATGGCTACACCTTC.

The sample holds a few counts of this clonotype. The rearrangement joins TRBV7-2 to TRBJ2-7, with 7 bases that match TRBD1. Trimming cost V 5 bases and J 2 bases; bases outside gene matches: 9. The CDR3 runs 15 residues. CDR1 SGHTA and CDR2 FQGNSA come from the germline V gene. CDR3 DNA sequence: TGTGCCAGCAGCGAACAGGGGCTGGTCCCCTACGAGCAGTACTTC. Amino acids: CASSEQGLVPYEQYF.

This clonotype was seen a handful of times. CDR3 coding DNA: TGTGCCAGCAGCCAATCGGCCGGGGTAGTGGCCTACGAGCAGTACTTC. Protein sequence: CASSQSAGVVAYEQYF. V usage is TRBV16 and J usage is TRBJ2-7; a possible D gene is TRBD2 (5 bases). Trimming removed 0 bases at V and 2 bases at J, with 14 bases between. This CDR3 comprises 16 residues. Germline V lookup: CDR1 KGHSY, CDR2 FQNENV.

In this sample, this clonotype turned up a few times. The chain combines TRBV7-2 with TRBJ2-3; a weak D match, TRBD2 (7 bases). The CDR3 runs 16 residues. V dropped 5 bases and J dropped 2 bases, with 17 bases sitting between them. Germline V gives CDR1 SGHTA, CDR2 FQGNSA. In nucleotides, the CDR3 is TGTGCCAGCAGCCAGGGGCTAGCGGAGTCCACAGATACGCAGTATTTT. Encoded protein: CASSQGLAESTDTQYF.

The chain employs TRBV7-2 and TRBJ2-5; D not resolved. This CDR3 has 14 residues. Germline CDR1 and CDR2: SGHTA and FQGNSA. Trimming shortened V by 2 bases and J by 4 bases, and 11 bases separated the two germline ends. Written as DNA, the CDR3 is TGTGCCAGCAGCTTAAGGACCCTCAGAGAGACCCAGTACTTC. Protein: CASSLRTLRETQYF.

The gene calls are TRBV24-1 and TRBJ1-2; no clear D. Germline values: CDR1 KGHDR, CDR2 SFDVKD. The CDR3 spans 13 residues. V was shortened by 4 bases and J by 0 bases, with 5 bases between the two germline ends. The CDR3 DNA reads TGTGCCACCAGTGAGTCGGCTAACTATGGCTACACCTTC. Its translation: CATSESANYGYTF.